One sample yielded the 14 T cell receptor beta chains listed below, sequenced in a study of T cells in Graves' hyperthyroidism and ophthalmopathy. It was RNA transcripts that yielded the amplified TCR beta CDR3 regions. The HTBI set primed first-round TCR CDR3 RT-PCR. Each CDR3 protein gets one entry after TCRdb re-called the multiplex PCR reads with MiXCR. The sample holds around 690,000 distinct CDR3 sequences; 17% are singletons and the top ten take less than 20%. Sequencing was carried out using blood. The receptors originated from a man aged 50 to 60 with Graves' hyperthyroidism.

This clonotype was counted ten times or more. CDR3 sequence reads: CASSSGLNGVNEKLFF. Written as DNA, the CDR3 is TGTGCCAGCAGTTCCGGACTCAATGGGGTAAATGAAAAACTGTTTTTT. This chain joins TRBV12-3 or TRBV12-4 and TRBJ1-4; D unresolved. Trimming shortened V by 4 bases and J by 5 bases, and 17 bases separated the two germline ends. The CDR3 spans 16 residues.

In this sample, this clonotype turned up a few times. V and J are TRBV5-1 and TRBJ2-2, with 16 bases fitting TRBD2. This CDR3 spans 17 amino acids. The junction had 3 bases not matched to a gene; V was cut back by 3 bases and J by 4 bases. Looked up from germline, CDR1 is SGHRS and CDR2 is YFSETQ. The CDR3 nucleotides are TGCGCCAGCAGCTCGGGACTAGCGGGAGGGATCACCGGGGAGCTGTTTTTT. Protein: CASSSGLAGGITGELFF.

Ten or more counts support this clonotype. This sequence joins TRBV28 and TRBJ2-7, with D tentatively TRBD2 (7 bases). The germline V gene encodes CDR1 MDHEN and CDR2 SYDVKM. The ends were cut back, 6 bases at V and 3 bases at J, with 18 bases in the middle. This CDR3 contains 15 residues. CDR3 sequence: CASSQGGEAYYEQYF. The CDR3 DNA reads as TGTGCCAGCAGCCAAGGGGGGGAAGCCTACTACGAGCAGTACTTC.

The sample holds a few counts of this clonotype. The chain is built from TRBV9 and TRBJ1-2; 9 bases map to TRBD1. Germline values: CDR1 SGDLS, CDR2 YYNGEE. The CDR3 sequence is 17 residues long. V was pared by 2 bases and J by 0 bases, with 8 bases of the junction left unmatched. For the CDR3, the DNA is TGTGCCAGCAGCGTTAACAGGGGGCCGGAGTCTAACTATGGCTACACCTTC. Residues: CASSVNRGPESNYGYTF.

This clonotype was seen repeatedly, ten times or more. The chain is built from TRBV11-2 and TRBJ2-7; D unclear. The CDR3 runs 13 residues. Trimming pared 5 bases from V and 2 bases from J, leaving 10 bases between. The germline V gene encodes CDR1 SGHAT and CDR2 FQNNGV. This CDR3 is CASSIVLPYEQYF. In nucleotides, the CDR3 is TGTGCCAGCAGCATTGTGCTTCCCTACGAGCAGTACTTC.

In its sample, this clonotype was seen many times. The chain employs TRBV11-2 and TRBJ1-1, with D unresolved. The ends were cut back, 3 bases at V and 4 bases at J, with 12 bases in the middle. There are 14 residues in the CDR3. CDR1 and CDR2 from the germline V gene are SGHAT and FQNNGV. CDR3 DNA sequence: TGTGCCAGCAGCTTGAATCTAGGGAGCACTGAAGCTTTCTTT. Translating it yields CASSLNLGSTEAFF. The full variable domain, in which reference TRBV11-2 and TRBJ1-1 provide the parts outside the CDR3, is EAGVAQSPRYKIIEKRQSVAFWCNPISGHATLYWYQQILGQGPKLLIQFQNNGVVDDSQLPKDRFSAERLKGVDSTLKIQPAKLEDSAVYLCASSLNLGSTEAFFGQGTRLTVV.

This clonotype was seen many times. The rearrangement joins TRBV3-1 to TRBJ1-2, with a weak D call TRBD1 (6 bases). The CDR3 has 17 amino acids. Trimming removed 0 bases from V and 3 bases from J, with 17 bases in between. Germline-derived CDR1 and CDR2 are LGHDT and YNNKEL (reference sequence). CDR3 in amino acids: CASSQDMIGGEDYGYTF. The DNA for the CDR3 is TGTGCCAGCAGCCAAGATATGATTGGGGGCGAGGACTATGGCTACACCTTC.

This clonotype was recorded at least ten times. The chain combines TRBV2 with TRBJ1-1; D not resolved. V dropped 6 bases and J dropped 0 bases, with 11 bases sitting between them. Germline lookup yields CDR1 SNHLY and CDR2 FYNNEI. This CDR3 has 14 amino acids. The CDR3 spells CASRSWVMNTEAFF. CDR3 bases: TGTGCCAGCAGATCGTGGGTGATGAACACTGAAGCTTTCTTT.

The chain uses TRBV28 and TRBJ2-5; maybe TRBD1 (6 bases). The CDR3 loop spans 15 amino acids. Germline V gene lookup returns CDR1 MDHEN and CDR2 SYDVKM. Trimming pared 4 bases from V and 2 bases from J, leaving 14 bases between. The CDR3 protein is CASSSIRGRQETQYF. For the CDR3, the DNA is TGTGCCAGCAGTTCAATCAGGGGACGACAAGAGACCCAGTACTTC.

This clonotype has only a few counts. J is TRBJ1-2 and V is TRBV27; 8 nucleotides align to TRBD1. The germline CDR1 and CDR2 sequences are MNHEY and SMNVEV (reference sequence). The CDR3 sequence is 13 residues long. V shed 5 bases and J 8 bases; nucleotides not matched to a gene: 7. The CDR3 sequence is CASSPTGVVGYTF. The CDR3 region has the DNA TGTGCCAGCAGTCCGACAGGGGTTGTGGGCTACACCTTC.

CDR3 in DNA: TGTGCCAGCAGCCCTAGCGGGGGGGACAAGTCCTACGAGCAGTACTTC. This codes for CASSPSGGDKSYEQYF. V gene TRBV11-1 combines with J gene TRBJ2-7; 12 bases line up with TRBD2. CDR1 SGHAT and CDR2 FQDESV come from the germline V gene (reference sequence). After removal of 5 bases from V and 1 base from J, the junction contained 6 bases not matched to a gene. The CDR3 sequence is 16 residues long.

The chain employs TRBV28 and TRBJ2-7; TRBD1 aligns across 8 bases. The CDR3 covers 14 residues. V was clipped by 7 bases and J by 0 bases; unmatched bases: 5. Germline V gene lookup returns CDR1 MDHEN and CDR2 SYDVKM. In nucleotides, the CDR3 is TGTGCCAGCACCAAACAGGGGGACTCCTACGAGCAGTACTTC. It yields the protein CASTKQGDSYEQYF.

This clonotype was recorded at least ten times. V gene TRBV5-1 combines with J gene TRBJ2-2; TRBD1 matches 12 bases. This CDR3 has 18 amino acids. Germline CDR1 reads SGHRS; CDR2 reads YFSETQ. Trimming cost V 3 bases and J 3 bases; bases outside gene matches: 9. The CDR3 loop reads CASSSKGTGGAYTGELFF. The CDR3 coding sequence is TGCGCCAGCAGCTCCAAAGGGACAGGGGGCGCATACACCGGGGAGCTGTTTTTT.

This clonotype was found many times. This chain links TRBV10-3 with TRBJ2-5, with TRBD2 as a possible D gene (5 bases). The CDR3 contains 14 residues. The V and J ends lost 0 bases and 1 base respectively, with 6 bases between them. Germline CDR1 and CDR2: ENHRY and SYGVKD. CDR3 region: CAISESAGQETQYF. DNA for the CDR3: TGTGCCATCAGTGAGTCGGCGGGCCAAGAGACCCAGTACTTC.